The rows below give T cell receptor beta chains drawn from one sample of a study of cytomegalovirus exposure and HLA in healthy donors. TCRdb keeps only in-frame clones here, not all; method: immunoSEQ multiplex PCR. The sample carries about 68,000 clones, about 81% recorded once. Sequenced: PBMCs. The origin of the receptors is a human donor in good health. The CDR3 runs from the conserved cysteine through the conserved F or W. Each record gives: V gene, J gene, D gene, clone size, CDR3 protein, CDR3 DNA. The D gene is left open where the match is weak. Clone size, where shown, is once, few, many, or a class for clones that have expanded.

V: TRBV9; J: TRBJ1-3; D: TRBD1; size: -; CDR3: CASSDDRGGNTIYF; DNA: TGTGCCAGCAGTGACGACAGGGGTGGAAACACCATATATTTT
V: TRBV11-2; J: TRBJ1-3; D: -; size: once; CDR3: CASSLDMRQIIRQNTIYF; DNA: TGTGCCAGCAGCTTAGACATGCGACAGATTATCCGCCAAAACACCATATATTTT
V: TRBV23-1; J: TRBJ2-7; D: TRBD2; size: -; CDR3: CASRGGEGPTYEQYF; DNA: TGCGCCAGCAGGGGCGGGGAGGGCCCAACCTACGAGCAGTACTTC
V: TRBV7-2; J: TRBJ1-6; D: -; size: -; CDR3: CASSQGGNNSPLHF; DNA: TGTGCCAGCAGCCAGGGAGGAAATAATTCACCCCTCCACTTT
V: TRBV7-3; J: TRBJ1-2; D: TRBD1; size: -; CDR3: CASSLSGTANYGYPF; DNA: TGTGCCAGCAGCTTAAGTGGGACAGCTAACTATGGCTACCCCTTC
V: TRBV28; J: TRBJ1-1; D: TRBD1; size: -; CDR3: CASSLDRVTEAFF; DNA: TGTGCCAGCAGTTTGGACAGGGTTACTGAAGCTTTCTTT
V: TRBV30; J: TRBJ1-5; D: TRBD1; size: -; CDR3: CAWSRDRGNQPQHF; DNA: TGTGCCTGGAGCCGGGACAGGGGCAATCAGCCCCAGCATTTT
V: TRBV29-1; J: TRBJ1-1; D: -; size: -; CDR3: CSVRTENTEAFF; DNA: TGCAGCGTGAGGACAGAGAACACTGAAGCTTTCTTT
V: TRBV28; J: TRBJ1-4; D: TRBD1; size: -; CDR3: CATQGAYEKLFF; DNA: TGTGCCACACAGGGGGCTTATGAAAAACTGTTTTTT
V: TRBV6-5; J: TRBJ2-7; D: -; size: -; CDR3: CASSLASGYEQYF; DNA: TGTGCCAGCAGTCTAGCTTCTGGCTACGAGCAGTACTTC
V: TRBV4-1; J: TRBJ2-7; D: -; size: -; CDR3: CASSQDEAGLPYEQYF; DNA: TGCGCCAGCAGCCAAGATGAGGCAGGACTACCCTACGAGCAGTACTTC
V: TRBV6-4; J: TRBJ2-3; D: -; size: -; CDR3: CASRQDSYTDTQYF; DNA: TGTGCCAGCAGACAGGACAGCTACACAGATACGCAGTATTTT
V: TRBV5-5; J: TRBJ1-1; D: TRBD1; size: -; CDR3: CASSLGQGAIGEAFF; DNA: TGTGCCAGCAGCTTGGGTCAGGGGGCGATCGGTGAAGCTTTCTTT
V: TRBV27; J: TRBJ1-1; D: -; size: -; CDR3: CASSLGQGMNTEAFF; DNA: TGTGCCAGCAGTTTAGGGCAGGGGATGAACACTGAAGCTTTCTTT
V: TRBV19; J: TRBJ1-2; D: -; size: once; CDR3: CASSVQGGGGYTF; DNA: TGTGCCAGTAGTGTCCAGGGAGGAGGAGGCTACACCTTC
V: TRBV2; J: TRBJ2-1; D: TRBD1; size: -; CDR3: CASIVADRVLRNAQFF; DNA: TGTGCCAGCATCGTGGCCGACAGGGTCCTGAGGAACGCGCAGTTCTTC
V: TRBV5-6; J: TRBJ2-5; D: TRBD1; size: -; CDR3: CASSLGNGQGETQYF; DNA: TGTGCCAGCAGCTTGGGCAACGGACAGGGGGAGACCCAGTACTTC
V: TRBV6-5; J: TRBJ1-1; D: -; size: -; CDR3: CASTRQDNTEAFF; DNA: TGTGCCAGCACTCGTCAGGATAACACTGAAGCTTTCTTT
V: TRBV5-6; J: TRBJ2-7; D: -; size: few; CDR3: CASSVDYEQYF; DNA: TGTGCCAGCAGCGTAGACTACGAGCAGTACTTC
V: TRBV21-1; J: TRBJ2-7; D: -; size: -; CDR3: CASSNERYEQYF; DNA: TGTGCCAGCAGCAACGAGCGCTACGAGCAGTACTTC
V: TRBV15; J: TRBJ2-3; D: TRBD2; size: once; CDR3: CATSRDWDYTDTQYF; DNA: TGTGCCACCAGCAGAGATTGGGACTACACAGATACGCAGTATTTT
V: TRBV29-1; J: TRBJ1-2; D: TRBD1; size: once; CDR3: CSVGDRGFYGYTF; DNA: TGCAGCGTTGGGGACAGGGGTTTCTATGGCTACACCTTC
V: TRBV7-2; J: TRBJ2-7; D: TRBD2; size: -; CDR3: CASSRSTSGGLGEQYF; DNA: TGTGCCAGCAGCCGATCTACTAGCGGGGGGCTAGGAGAGCAGTACTTC
V: TRBV7-3; J: TRBJ2-3; D: -; size: -; CDR3: CASSTTGLRGDTQYF; DNA: TGTGCCAGCAGCACAACGGGACTCAGAGGGGATACGCAGTATTTT
V: TRBV15; J: TRBJ1-1; D: TRBD1; size: -; CDR3: CATSRGGQAPWNTEAFF; DNA: TGTGCCACCAGCAGAGGGGGACAGGCCCCGTGGAACACTGAAGCTTTCTTT
V: TRBV2; J: TRBJ2-7; D: -; size: -; CDR3: CASTRGGQAEEQYF; DNA: TGTGCCAGCACGAGGGGGGGGCAGGCGGAAGAGCAGTACTTC
V: TRBV6-5; J: TRBJ2-7; D: TRBD1; size: -; CDR3: CASSSPGQGAYEQYF; DNA: TGTGCCAGCAGTTCACCGGGACAGGGGGCCTACGAGCAGTACTTC
V: TRBV29-1; J: TRBJ2-3; D: -; size: -; CDR3: CSVAEGTSTDTQYF; DNA: TGCAGCGTTGCTGAAGGGACTAGCACAGATACGCAGTATTTT
V: TRBV29-1; J: TRBJ1-1; D: -; size: -; CDR3: CSVETGVNTEAFF; DNA: TGCAGCGTTGAAACAGGCGTGAACACTGAAGCTTTCTTT
V: TRBV7-6; J: TRBJ2-5; D: TRBD2; size: -; CDR3: CASSLGLGGGGETQYF; DNA: TGTGCCAGCAGCTTAGGACTTGGCGGGGGGGGAGAGACCCAGTACTTC
V: TRBV29-1; J: TRBJ2-3; D: -; size: -; CDR3: CSAGANQGTDTQYF; DNA: TGCAGCGCTGGGGCAAACCAGGGCACAGATACGCAGTATTTT
V: TRBV5-1; J: TRBJ2-3; D: -; size: -; CDR3: CASSWMSGLGDTQYF; DNA: TGCGCCAGCAGCTGGATGAGCGGCCTTGGAGATACGCAGTATTTT
V: TRBV7-7; J: TRBJ2-5; D: TRBD1; size: -; CDR3: CASSSSQSGQGTQYF; DNA: TGTGCCAGCAGCTCGTCGCAGTCGGGACAGGGGACCCAGTACTTC
V: TRBV7-3; J: TRBJ1-2; D: TRBD1; size: -; CDR3: CASSLRGTVYGYPF; DNA: TGTGCCAGCAGCTTAAGGGGGACAGTTTATGGCTACCCCTTC
V: TRBV7-8; J: TRBJ2-7; D: -; size: -; CDR3: CASSLVPGVYEQYF; DNA: TGTGCCAGCAGCTTAGTGCCAGGGGTCTACGAGCAGTACTTC
V: TRBV11-1; J: TRBJ2-1; D: TRBD1; size: -; CDR3: CASSLDRNNEQFF; DNA: TGTGCCAGCAGCCTGGACAGGAACAATGAGCAGTTCTTC
V: TRBV30; J: TRBJ1-1; D: -; size: -; CDR3: CAWSDLNSEAFF; DNA: TGTGCCTGGAGCGACTTGAACTCTGAAGCTTTCTTT
V: TRBV16; J: TRBJ1-2; D: -; size: few; CDR3: CASSQWSSRNYGYTF; DNA: TGTGCCAGCAGCCAATGGAGCTCTCGTAACTATGGCTACACCTTC
V: TRBV6-1; J: TRBJ1-5; D: -; size: -; CDR3: CASSVPSNQPQHF; DNA: TGTGCCAGCTCCGTCCCGAGCAATCAGCCCCAGCATTTT
V: TRBV19; J: TRBJ1-1; D: -; size: -; CDR3: CASTTTGNTEAFF; DNA: TGTGCCAGTACCACAACAGGGAACACTGAAGCTTTCTTT
V: TRBV19; J: TRBJ1-2; D: -; size: once; CDR3: CASTPGLRDGYTF; DNA: TGTGCCAGTACCCCGGGTTTACGCGATGGCTACACCTTC
V: TRBV15; J: TRBJ1-1; D: -; size: -; CDR3: CATSRDLRLNTEAFF; DNA: TGTGCCACCAGCAGAGACCTGAGATTGAACACTGAAGCTTTCTTT
V: TRBV19; J: TRBJ2-1; D: TRBD1; size: -; CDR3: CASSIGQGQYNEQFF; DNA: TGTGCCAGTAGTATAGGACAGGGACAATACAATGAGCAGTTCTTC
V: TRBV5-8; J: TRBJ1-2; D: TRBD1; size: -; CDR3: CASSPGQGIRVDGYTF; DNA: TGTGCCAGCAGCCCTGGACAGGGGATTCGGGTGGATGGCTACACCTTC
V: TRBV5-1; J: TRBJ2-2; D: TRBD1; size: -; CDR3: CASTRDRFTTGELFF; DNA: TGCGCCAGCACCCGGGACAGGTTCACCACCGGGGAGCTGTTTTTT
V: TRBV7-3; J: TRBJ1-1; D: -; size: -; CDR3: CASSAEGGANTEAFF; DNA: TGTGCCAGCAGCGCGGAGGGGGGGGCGAACACTGAAGCTTTCTTT
V: TRBV5-4; J: TRBJ2-1; D: -; size: -; CDR3: CASSLAGPTYNEQFF; DNA: TGTGCCAGCAGCTTGGCAGGGCCAACCTACAATGAGCAGTTCTTC
V: TRBV6-1; J: TRBJ2-1; D: -; size: -; CDR3: CASVSGGEQFF; DNA: TGTGCCAGCGTCTCCGGGGGTGAGCAGTTCTTC
V: TRBV5-1; J: TRBJ1-4; D: TRBD1; size: -; CDR3: CASSLVLGGEQEKLFF; DNA: TGCGCCAGCAGCTTGGTTTTAGGGGGCGAGCAAGAAAAACTGTTTTTT
V: TRBV19; J: TRBJ1-1; D: TRBD1; size: -; CDR3: CATGTGGVWNTEAFF; DNA: TGTGCCACCGGGACAGGGGGTGTGTGGAACACTGAAGCTTTCTTT
V: TRBV5-6; J: TRBJ2-7; D: TRBD1; size: once; CDR3: CASSLGTGGYEQYF; DNA: TGTGCCAGCAGCCTCGGGACAGGGGGCTACGAGCAGTACTTC
V: TRBV30; J: TRBJ2-7; D: -; size: -; CDR3: CAWTRSGGKYEQYF; DNA: TGTGCCTGGACCAGGTCGGGGGGCAAGTACGAGCAGTACTTC
V: TRBV7-3; J: TRBJ2-5; D: TRBD2; size: -; CDR3: CASSRGGGETQYF; DNA: TGTGCCAGCAGCCGCGGGGGGGGAGAGACCCAGTACTTC
V: TRBV5-1; J: TRBJ2-5; D: TRBD2; size: -; CDR3: CASSLAQSGATLETQYF; DNA: TGCGCCAGCAGCTTGGCTCAAAGCGGGGCGACCCTTGAGACCCAGTACTTC
V: TRBV6-5; J: TRBJ1-6; D: -; size: -; CDR3: CASSYSGVTSPLHF; DNA: TGTGCCAGCAGTTACTCAGGGGTAACGTCACCCCTCCACTTT
V: TRBV5-1; J: TRBJ1-2; D: TRBD1; size: few; CDR3: CASSFGQGHYGYTF; DNA: TGCGCCAGCAGCTTCGGACAGGGACACTATGGCTACACCTTC
V: TRBV11-3; J: TRBJ2-1; D: TRBD2; size: -; CDR3: CASSLYGGNNEQFF; DNA: TGTGCCAGCAGCTTATACGGGGGGAACAATGAGCAGTTCTTC
V: TRBV30; J: TRBJ1-5; D: -; size: once; CDR3: CAWSWGRNKNQPQHF; DNA: TGTGCCTGGAGCTGGGGCCGAAATAAGAATCAGCCCCAGCATTTT
V: TRBV11-2; J: TRBJ2-7; D: TRBD1; size: once; CDR3: CASSLGPGQVKHEQYF; DNA: TGTGCCAGCAGCTTGGGACCGGGACAGGTAAAGCACGAGCAGTACTTC